The 15 T cell receptor beta chains below come from one sample, sequenced in a study of tumor-infiltrating lymphocytes in primary liver carcinoma. Unsorted bulk tissue (about 18-32 mg) underwent RNA and DNA co-extraction. Constant-region priming of approximately 500 ng total RNA yielded TCR beta cDNA. Amplification in three nested multiplex PCR rounds with slightly modified ARM-PCR gave rise to TCR beta libraries. The first two PCR rounds, approximately 10 cycles each, used TRBV1-TRBV30 forward primers and a C-beta reverse primer. TCRdb reprocessed the multiplex PCR reads via MiXCR and lists one record per CDR3 protein. The sample includes 95,000 to 150,000 distinct CDR3 sequences, roughly three fifths seen only once; the top ten take about a tenth. The specimen sequenced was liver tumor tissue from sampling region 1. The subset was: tumor region T1, superior pole. These receptors were obtained from a woman aged 55-69 years with primary liver carcinoma and hepatitis B virus infection.

The chain combines TRBV4-1 with TRBJ2-1, with 10 bases matching TRBD2. CDR3 length equals 17 residues. CDR1 and CDR2 (germline): MGHRA, YSYEKL. The V and J ends lost 4 bases and 14 bases, in that order; junction bases with no gene match: 20. The CDR3 here is CASSLGVGLAGVDVEFF. In DNA form, the CDR3 reads TGCGCCAGCAGCCTCGGAGTGGGTCTAGCGGGAGTTGATGTGGAGTTCTTC.

For this clonotype: The junction differs from germline at one of its ends, possibly a read error. The chain uses TRBV11-2 and TRBJ1-2; D call uncertain. This CDR3 is built from 15 residues. Germline loops: CDR1 SGHAT, CDR2 FQNNGV. CDR3 bases: TGTGCCATCAGCTCACCCGCGATCGACAACTATGGCTACACCTTC. Protein: CAISSPAIDNYGYTF.

This chain connects TRBV5-8 to TRBJ2-7, with a weak D call TRBD1 (5 bases). The CDR3 contains 14 residues. V gave up 0 bases and J gave up 2 bases, with 9 bases separating them. In germline, CDR1 is SGHTS, CDR2 YDEGEE. The CDR3 DNA reads as TGTGCCAGCAGCTTGGTGGACACCCCCTACGAGCAGTACTTC. Its protein product is CASSLVDTPYEQYF.

As for this clonotype: A read error is likely, as this CDR3 ends without the conserved phenylalanine or tryptophan. Because the CDR3's place on the DNA is in doubt, the DNA is left out and the CDR3 is given as listed by TCRdb. The CDR3 is CASSLRRTSGIHNEQLS. The chain employs TRBV6-2 or TRBV6-3 and TRBJ2-1; the listed D gene, TRBD2, was not tested against the DNA. From its first to its last residue, the CDR3 has 17 amino acids. Per the germline V gene, CDR1 is MNHEY and CDR2 is SVGEGT.

This chain uses TRBV11-1 with TRBJ2-2; D is unclear. Trimming stripped 6 bases from V and 0 bases from J, with 17 bases between. This CDR3 has 17 amino acids. Looked up from germline, CDR1 is SGHAT and CDR2 is FQDESV (reference sequence). The CDR3 nucleotides read TGTGCCAGCAGTCCATTTGCCATTGGGGCGAACACCGGGGAGCTGTTTTTT. This encodes CASSPFAIGANTGELFF.

The genes are TRBV5-1 and TRBJ2-3, with D possibly being TRBD2 (6 bases). V was cut by 3 bases and J by 6 bases, with 17 bases left in between. Looked up from germline, CDR1 is SGHRS and CDR2 is YFSETQ. This CDR3 is 15 amino acids long. In DNA, the CDR3 is TGCGCCAGCAGCTCGACTAGAGGGATCATCGATACGCAGTATTTT. It encodes CASSSTRGIIDTQYF.

About this clonotype itself: Sequence at one end of the junction differs from germline and may be a read error. The rearrangement joins TRBV11-3 to TRBJ2-3; possibly TRBD1 for D (5 bases). This CDR3 is 14 amino acids long. Germline loops: CDR1 SGHNT, CDR2 YENEEA. CDR3 region: CASSSDISTYTQYF. CDR3 nucleotides: TGCGCCAGCAGCTCGGACATCAGCACATATACGCAGTATTTT.

On this clonotype: The junction and the germline gene differ at one end; a read error may be behind it. The chain couples TRBV11-2 to TRBJ2-3, with D unclear. The closer fit of TRBJ1-5 to the DNA end suggests the J call may be wrong. The CDR3 has 15 amino acids. The germline gives CDR1 SGHAT, CDR2 FQNNGV. The CDR3 spells CASSLGAGDGDTQHF. As DNA, the CDR3 is TGTGCTAGCAGCTTAGGAGCGGGAGACGGTGATACGCAGCATTTT.

This clonotype was detected a few times. Here the CDR3 DNA reads TGCGCCAGCAGTGAGCTACTAGCGGGAGCCTACGAGCAGTACTTC. It yields the protein CASSELLAGAYEQYF. The chain joins TRBV10-2 to TRBJ2-7; 11 nucleotides align to TRBD2. The CDR3 totals 15 residues. V lost 2 bases and J lost 2; bases outside the gene matches: 2. Germline V lookup: CDR1 WSHSY, CDR2 SAAADI.

This clonotype showed up many times. J is TRBJ2-3 and V is TRBV29-1; maybe TRBD1 (6 bases). V was trimmed by 6 bases and J by 1 base, leaving 14 bases between them. The CDR3 has 14 residues. Germline loops: CDR1 SQVTM, CDR2 ANQGSEA. CDR3 residues: CSVQGRGGTDTQYF. The CDR3 coding sequence is TGCAGCGTCCAGGGCAGGGGAGGCACAGATACGCAGTATTTT.

Concerning this clonotype itself: One junction end does not reproduce the germline sequence, and a read error may be involved. The rearrangement links TRBV6-5 to TRBJ2-5, with a possible D match to TRBD1 (7 bases). The CDR3 is 14 amino acids. Per the germline V gene, CDR1 is MNHEY and CDR2 is SVGAGI. The CDR3 bases are TGTGGCAGCGCTGGAGGGGGCTTCCAAGAGACACAGTACTTC. Translating gives CGSAGGGFQETQYF.

The chain recombines TRBV12-3 or TRBV12-4 with TRBJ1-3; TRBD1 aligns across 9 bases. The ends lost 7 bases at V and 2 bases at J; junction bases unmatched: 6. CDR3 size: 15 residues. This CDR3 reads CASTRDRVAGNTIYF. As DNA, the CDR3 is TGTGCCAGCACCCGGGACAGGGTAGCTGGAAACACCATATATTTT.

V gene TRBV9 combines with J gene TRBJ2-2; 9 bases align to TRBD2. Germline CDR1 reads SGDLS; CDR2 reads YYNGEE. J gave up 2 bases and V 2 bases, and 7 bases lay outside the gene matches. The CDR3 is 17 residues long. Written as DNA, the CDR3 is TGTGCCAGCAGCGTCCACTCTAGCGGGACCAACACCGGGGAGCTGTTTTTT. Protein product: CASSVHSSGTNTGELFF.

The genes are TRBV5-1 and TRBJ1-2; D is unresolved. Germline V gives CDR1 SGHRS, CDR2 YFSETQ. V lost 0 bases and J 4 bases, leaving 16 bases between the germline ends. The CDR3 consists of 16 residues. The CDR3 nucleotides read TGCGCCAGCAGCTTGGTGGGCACGAGAAGTACCTATGGCTACACCTTC. This gives the protein CASSLVGTRSTYGYTF.

The chain carries TRBV28 and TRBJ1-5; the D is unclear. The CDR3 runs to 14 residues. The ends were cut back, 6 bases at V and 3 bases at J, with 12 bases in the middle. Germline-derived CDR1 and CDR2 are MDHEN and SYDVKM. CDR3 DNA sequence: TGTGCCAGCAGCCAGAGTAATGCCAATCAGCCCCAGCATTTT. This translates into CASSQSNANQPQHF.